This entry concerns a single TCR beta chain. The antigen remains unidentified. Trimming left V 7 bases short and J 4 bases short, with 13 bases between. The CDR3 length is 14 residues. The germline gives CDR1 SNHLY, CDR2 FYNNEI. cDNA libraries for TCR beta contained unique molecular identifiers. One entry per CDR3 protein, called by TCRdb with MiXCR from the PCR reads. The sample gives hundreds of thousands of distinct CDR3 sequences, approximately 50% of which show up once; roughly 4.4% is in the top ten. The record originates from a study of post-analysis software for immune sequencing data. The study, taken as a whole, reports: In multiple sclerosis, normalized Chao1 diversity was significantly below that of controls. Comparison of patients with controls showed roughly five TRBV segments more frequent in patients, TRBV5-6, TRBV5-1 and TRBV20-1 among them.

The genes are TRBV2 and TRBJ2-2; perhaps TRBD2 as D (7 bases). Sequenced sample: blood. The clonotype originates from a girl under 18 with multiple sclerosis. The DNA for the CDR3 is TGTGCCAGCATAGGGGGGGCGGTCACCGGGGAGCTGTTTTTT. This gives the protein CASIGGAVTGELFF.